The TCR beta chain described here comes from a study of T cell responses to AZD1222 COVID-19 vaccine. The table came from immunoSEQ multiplex PCR; TCRdb's copy has only in-frame clones and leaves some out. The data contain about 100,000 clones, roughly nine tenths of them seen just once; the ten biggest clones take up about 2.5%. This TCR came from an adult who received the AZD1222 COVID-19 vaccine. Sequencing was performed on peripheral blood, taken 28 days after the second AZD1222 dose.

This CDR3 is CASSVAHHTEAFF. Here the CDR3 DNA reads TGTGCCAGCAGCGTAGCTCACCACACTGAAGCTTTCTTT. The J gene is TRBJ1-1, the V gene TRBV9; D call uncertain. Trimming pared 0 bases from V and 3 bases from J, leaving 6 bases between. CDR1 SGDLS and CDR2 YYNGEE come from the germline V gene. The length of the CDR3 is 13 residues. The variable domain in full, completed from reference TRBV9 and TRBJ1-1, reads DSGVTQTPKHLITATGQRVTLRCSPRSGDLSVYWYQQSLDQGLQFLIQYYNGEERAKGNILERFSAQQFPDLHSELNLSSLELGDSALYFCASSVAHHTEAFFGQGTRLTVV.